These 5 T cell receptor beta chains share one sample of origin, sequenced in a study of cytomegalovirus exposure and HLA in healthy donors. Some clones are missing from TCRdb's copy, which holds only in-frame ones; the method was immunoSEQ multiplex PCR. The data contain 180,000 or so clones, roughly nine tenths of them singletons. The sample comprised PBMCs. The receptors originated from a man aged 18 to 30 in good health and CMV-seropositive.

This rearrangement joins TRBV5-4 to TRBJ1-5, with a weak D call TRBD1 (6 bases). Germline V lookup: CDR1 SGHNT, CDR2 YYREEE (reference sequence). There are 16 residues in the CDR3. Trimming removed 2 bases at V and 5 bases at J, with 17 bases between. For the CDR3, the DNA is TGTGCCAGCAGCTTTCGTGCCCGGACAGCGTATCAGCCCCAGCATTTT. Translating it yields CASSFRARTAYQPQHF.

The chain couples TRBV7-9 to TRBJ2-1; D unclear. The germline V and J ends were trimmed by 1 base and 10 bases, with 14 bases remaining between them. CDR1 and CDR2 from the germline V gene are SEHNR and FQNEAQ (reference sequence). CDR3 length: 14 amino acids. The DNA for the CDR3 is TGTGCCAGCAGCTTAGGGCTAGTACAAGAAGAGCAGTTCTTC. It yields the protein CASSLGLVQEEQFF.

The count of this clone is one. The chain uses TRBV6-5 and TRBJ1-2; D gene ambiguous. The V gene's germline CDR1 is MNHEY and CDR2 SVGAGI. Trimming removed 5 bases at V and 8 bases at J, with 12 bases between. CDR3 length equals 12 residues. CDR3 protein: CASSQASRGYTF. CDR3 bases: TGTGCCAGCAGTCAGGCCTCGCGCGGCTACACCTTC.

The chain recombines TRBV11-1 with TRBJ2-7; the match to TRBD1 covers 7 bases. Germline V gene sequence: CDR1 SGHAT, CDR2 FQDESV (reference sequence). The V gene end was trimmed by 3 bases and the J gene end by 5 bases; junction bases not matched to a gene: 7. This CDR3 spans 14 amino acids. Here the CDR3 DNA reads TGTGCCAGCAGCTTTTCCGACAGGGCGGACGAGCAGTACTTC. Its protein is CASSFSDRADEQYF.

The V call is TRBV6-1, the J call TRBJ1-2; 12 bases are shared with TRBD1. Germline-derived CDR1 and CDR2 are MNHNS and SASEGT. CDR3 length: 15 amino acids. Unmatched junction bases numbered 11, after V lost 8 bases and J lost 7 bases. The CDR3 sequence is CASGDRGRLYSGYTF. CDR3 DNA: TGTGCCAGCGGGGACAGGGGGCGCCTTTATAGTGGCTACACCTTC.